This T cell receptor beta chain comes out of a study of Graves' ophthalmopathy and Graves' hyperthyroidism. For the study at large: Specimen type is peripheral blood, obtained at initial diagnosis before any treatment.

The CDR3 totals 13 residues. The V segment lost 8 bases and the J segment 7 bases; nucleotides outside the gene matches: 9. Germline assignment: CDR1 MNHEY and CDR2 SVGAGI. Beta-chain TCR CDR3 regions were amplified from RNA transcripts. A first-round RT-PCR used HTBI primers, followed by a second-round multiplex PCR. TCRdb re-called the multiplex PCR reads through MiXCR, storing one row per CDR3 protein. The sample contains 650,000 to 800,000 distinct CDR3 sequences, 35% to 45% of which appear only once. This clonotype occurred many times. Sequencing was carried out using peripheral blood. The TCR originated in an adult man with Graves' ophthalmopathy. The rearrangement joins TRBV6-5 to TRBJ1-2, with 8 bases matching TRBD1. Here the CDR3 DNA reads TGTGCCAGCGGAGAATCAGGGGGCGCTGGCTACACCTTC. Translating gives CASGESGGAGYTF.